The T cell receptor (beta chain) described here comes from a study of liver allograft versus peripheral blood T cells. Study in general: Comparative analysis was performed on T cell receptor repertoires from transplanted livers and from recipients' peripheral blood. Regarding the study as a whole: Repertoires of T cell receptors in liver allografts reportedly differed from peripheral blood repertoires.

Each CDR3 protein is one row after TCRdb ran MiXCR on the reads. The data contain under 15,000 distinct CDR3 sequences, over 15% of them singletons. This clonotype was found many times. Its target is unknown. The CDR3 spans 15 residues. CDR1 is MNHEY and CDR2 is SVGEGT in the germline V gene. V dropped 7 bases and J dropped 11 bases, with 24 bases sitting between them. The V gene is TRBV6-2 or TRBV6-3, the J gene TRBJ1-5, with D perhaps TRBD1 (5 bases). The TCR was taken from a human patient who had a liver transplant. Some T cells may have originated in the graft donor. CDR3 protein: CASTSGTRVNPAQHF. In DNA, the CDR3 is TGTGCCAGCACTTCCGGGACCCGGGTCAATCCGGCCCAGCATTTT.